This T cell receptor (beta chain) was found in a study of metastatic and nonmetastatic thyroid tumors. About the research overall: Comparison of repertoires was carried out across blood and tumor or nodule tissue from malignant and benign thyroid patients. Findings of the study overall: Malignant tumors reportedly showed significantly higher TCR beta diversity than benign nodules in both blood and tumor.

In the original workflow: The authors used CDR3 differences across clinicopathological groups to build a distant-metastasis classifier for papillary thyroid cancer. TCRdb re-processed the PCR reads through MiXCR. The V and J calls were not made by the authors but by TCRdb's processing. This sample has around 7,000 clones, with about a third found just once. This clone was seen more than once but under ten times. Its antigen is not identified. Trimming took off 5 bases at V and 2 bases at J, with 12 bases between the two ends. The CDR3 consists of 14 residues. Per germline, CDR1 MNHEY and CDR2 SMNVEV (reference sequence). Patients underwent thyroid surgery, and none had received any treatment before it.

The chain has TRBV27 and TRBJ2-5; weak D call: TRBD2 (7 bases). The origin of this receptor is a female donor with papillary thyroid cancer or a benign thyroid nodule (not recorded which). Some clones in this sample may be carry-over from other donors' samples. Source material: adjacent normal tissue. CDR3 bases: TGTGCCAGCAGTAGGGGGGGATGGCAAGAGACCCAGTACTTC. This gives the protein CASSRGGWQETQYF.